This note documents a single T cell receptor (beta chain) sequence. This specimen comes from a study of shared clonotypes between healthy human individuals. Method: immunoSEQ multiplex PCR; TCRdb's copy keeps in-frame clones and lacks some. Of roughly 1,000,000 clones detected, approximately 80% appear once; the ten largest clones hold 0.5% to 0.65%. Germline CDR1 reads DFQATT; CDR2 reads SNEGSKA (reference sequence). V gave up 7 bases and J gave up 10 bases, with 14 bases separating them. The CDR3 covers 11 residues. V and J are TRBV20-1 and TRBJ2-1; D not resolved. Sequences were obtained from memory CD4+ T cells from PBMCs. Subset reported: CD45RA-negative fraction. The clonotype was recovered from a man younger than 30 in good health. Some clones in this sample may be carry-over from other donors' samples. The CDR3, as DNA: TGCAGTGTCACCCCTACATTGGAGCAGTTCTTC. It specifies CSVTPTLEQFF.